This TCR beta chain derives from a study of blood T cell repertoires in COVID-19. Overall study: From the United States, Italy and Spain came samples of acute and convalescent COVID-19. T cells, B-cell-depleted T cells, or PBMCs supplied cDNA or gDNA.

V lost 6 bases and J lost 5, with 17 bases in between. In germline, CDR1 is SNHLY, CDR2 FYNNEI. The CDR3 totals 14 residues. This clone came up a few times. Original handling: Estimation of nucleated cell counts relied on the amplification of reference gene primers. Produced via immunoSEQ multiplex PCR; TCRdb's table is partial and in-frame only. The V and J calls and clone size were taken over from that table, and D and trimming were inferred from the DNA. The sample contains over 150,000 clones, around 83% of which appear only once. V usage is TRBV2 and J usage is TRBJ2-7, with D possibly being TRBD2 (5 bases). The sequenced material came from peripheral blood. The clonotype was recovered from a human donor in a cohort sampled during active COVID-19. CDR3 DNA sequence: TGTGCCAGCAGCGCAGGAATGAGGGTCCACGAGCAGTACTTC. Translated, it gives CASSAGMRVHEQYF.